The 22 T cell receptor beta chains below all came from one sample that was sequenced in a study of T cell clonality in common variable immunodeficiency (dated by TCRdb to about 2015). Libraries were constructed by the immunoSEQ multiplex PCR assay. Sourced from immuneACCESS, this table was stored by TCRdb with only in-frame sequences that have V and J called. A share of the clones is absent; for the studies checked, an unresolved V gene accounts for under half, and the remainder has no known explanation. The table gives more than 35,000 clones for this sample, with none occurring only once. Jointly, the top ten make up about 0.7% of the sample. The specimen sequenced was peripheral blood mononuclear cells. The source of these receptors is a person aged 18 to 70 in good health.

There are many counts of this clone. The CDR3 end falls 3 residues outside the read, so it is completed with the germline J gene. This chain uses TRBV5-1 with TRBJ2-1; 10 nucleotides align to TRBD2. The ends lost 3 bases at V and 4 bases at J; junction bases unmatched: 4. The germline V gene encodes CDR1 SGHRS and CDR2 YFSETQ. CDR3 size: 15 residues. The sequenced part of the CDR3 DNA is TGCGCCAGCAGCTCAAGCGGGAGGGAATACAATGAG. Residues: CASSSSGREYNE. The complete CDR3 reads CASSSSGREYNEQFF. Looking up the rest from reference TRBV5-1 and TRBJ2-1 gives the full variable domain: KAGVTQTPRYLIKTRGQQVTLSCSPISGHRSVSWYQQTPGQGLQFLFEYFSETQRNKGNFPGRFSGRQFSNSRSEMNVSTLELGDSALYLCASSSSGREYNEQFFGPGTRLTVL.

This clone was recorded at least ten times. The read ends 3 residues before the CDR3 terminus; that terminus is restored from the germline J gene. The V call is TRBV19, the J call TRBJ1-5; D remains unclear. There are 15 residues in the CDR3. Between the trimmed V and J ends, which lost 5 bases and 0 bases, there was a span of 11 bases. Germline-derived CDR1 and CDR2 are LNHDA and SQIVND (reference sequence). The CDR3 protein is CASSSDWNSNQPQHF. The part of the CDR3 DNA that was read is TGTGCCAGTAGTTCGGACTGGAATAGCAATCAGCCC.

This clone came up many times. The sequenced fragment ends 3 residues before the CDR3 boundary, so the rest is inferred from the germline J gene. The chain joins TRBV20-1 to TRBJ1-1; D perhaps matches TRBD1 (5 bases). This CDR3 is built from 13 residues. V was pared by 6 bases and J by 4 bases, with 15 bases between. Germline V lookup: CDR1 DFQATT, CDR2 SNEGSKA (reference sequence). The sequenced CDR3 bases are TGCAGTGCCCGCCGGGGGGAGGGCACTGAA. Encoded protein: CSARRGEGTE. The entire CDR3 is CSARRGEGTEAFF.

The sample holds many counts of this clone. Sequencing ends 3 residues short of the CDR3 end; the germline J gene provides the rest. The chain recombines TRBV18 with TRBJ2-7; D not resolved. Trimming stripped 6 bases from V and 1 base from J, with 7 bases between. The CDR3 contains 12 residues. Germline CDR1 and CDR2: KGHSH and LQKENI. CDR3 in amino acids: CASSRGSYEQYF. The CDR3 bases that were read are TGTGCCAGCTCGCGCGGTTCCTACGAG.

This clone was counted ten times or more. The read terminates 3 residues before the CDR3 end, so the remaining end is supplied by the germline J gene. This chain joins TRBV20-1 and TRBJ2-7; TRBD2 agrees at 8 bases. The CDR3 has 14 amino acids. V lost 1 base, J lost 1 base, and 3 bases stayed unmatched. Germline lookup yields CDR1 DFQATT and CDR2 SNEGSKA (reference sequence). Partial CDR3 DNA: TGCAGTGCTAGAGTGCGGGAGGCATCCTACGAG. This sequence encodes CSARVREASYE. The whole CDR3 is CSARVREASYEQYF.

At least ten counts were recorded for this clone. The CDR3 bases that were read are TGTGCCAGCAGTGTGCGGAGGCAGGGTCTCAATGAG. It encodes CASSVRRQGLNE. The full CDR3 sequence reads CASSVRRQGLNEQFF. The gene calls are TRBV2 and TRBJ2-1; D is tentatively TRBD1 or TRBD2 (5 bases each). Read sequence stops 3 residues before the CDR3 end, and the germline J gene provides the missing end. Germline lookup yields CDR1 SNHLY and CDR2 FYNNEI. The CDR3 is 15 residues long. V shed 4 bases and J shed 6 bases, with 16 bases lying between them.

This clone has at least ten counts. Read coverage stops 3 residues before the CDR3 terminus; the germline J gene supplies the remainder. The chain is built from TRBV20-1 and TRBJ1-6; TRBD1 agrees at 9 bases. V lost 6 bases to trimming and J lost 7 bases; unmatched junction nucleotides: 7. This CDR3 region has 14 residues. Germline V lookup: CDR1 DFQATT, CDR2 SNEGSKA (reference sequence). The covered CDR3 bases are TGCAGTGCCGACCCGGGACAGGGAAATTCACCC. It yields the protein CSADPGQGNSP. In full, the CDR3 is CSADPGQGNSPLHF.

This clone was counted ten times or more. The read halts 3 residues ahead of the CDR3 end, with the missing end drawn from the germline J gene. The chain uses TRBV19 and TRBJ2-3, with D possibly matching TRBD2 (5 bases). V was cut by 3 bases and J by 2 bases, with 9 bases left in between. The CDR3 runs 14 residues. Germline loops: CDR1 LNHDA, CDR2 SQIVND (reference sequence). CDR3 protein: CASSIGLSTDTQYF. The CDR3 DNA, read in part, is TGTGCCAGTAGTATTGGACTTTCCACAGATACG. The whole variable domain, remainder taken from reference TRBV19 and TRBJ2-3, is DGGITQSPKYLFRKEGQNVTLSCEQNLNHDAMYWYRQDPGQGLRLIYYSQIVNDFQKGDIAEGYSVSREKKESFPLTVTSAQKNPTAFYLCASSIGLSTDTQYFGPGTRLTVL.

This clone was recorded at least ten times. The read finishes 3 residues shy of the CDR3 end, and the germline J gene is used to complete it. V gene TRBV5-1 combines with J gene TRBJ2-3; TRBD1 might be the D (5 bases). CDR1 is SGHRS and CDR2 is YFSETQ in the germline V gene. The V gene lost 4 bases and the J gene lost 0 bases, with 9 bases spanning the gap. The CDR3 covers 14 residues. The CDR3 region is CASSTRASTDTQYF. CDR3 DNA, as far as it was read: TGCGCCAGCAGCACCAGGGCTAGCACAGATACG.

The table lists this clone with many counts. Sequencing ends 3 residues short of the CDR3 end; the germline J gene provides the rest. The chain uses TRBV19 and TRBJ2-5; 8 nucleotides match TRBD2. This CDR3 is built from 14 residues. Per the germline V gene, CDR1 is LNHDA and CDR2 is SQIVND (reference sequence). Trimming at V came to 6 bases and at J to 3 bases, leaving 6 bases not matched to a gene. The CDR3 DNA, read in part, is TGTGCCAGTAGGGTGAGCGGGAGAGAAGAGACC. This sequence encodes CASRVSGREET. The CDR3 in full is CASRVSGREETQYF.

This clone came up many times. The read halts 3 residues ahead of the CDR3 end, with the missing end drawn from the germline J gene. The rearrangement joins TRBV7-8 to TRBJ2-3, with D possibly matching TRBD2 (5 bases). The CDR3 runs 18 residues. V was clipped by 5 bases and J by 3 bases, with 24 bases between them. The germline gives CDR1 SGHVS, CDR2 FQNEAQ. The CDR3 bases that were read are TGTGCCAGCAGCACCACTAGGATTTTGTTTCGCCGGACAGATACG. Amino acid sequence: CASSTTRILFRRTDT. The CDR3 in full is CASSTTRILFRRTDTQYF.

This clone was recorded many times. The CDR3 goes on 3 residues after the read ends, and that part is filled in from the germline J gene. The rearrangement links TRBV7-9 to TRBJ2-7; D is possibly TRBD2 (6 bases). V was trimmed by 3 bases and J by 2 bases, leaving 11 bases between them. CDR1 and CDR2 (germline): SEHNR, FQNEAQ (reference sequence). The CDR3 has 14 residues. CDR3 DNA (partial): TGTGCCAGCAGCTTGGGGGGAGGTCCCTACGAG. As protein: CASSLGGGPYE. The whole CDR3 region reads CASSLGGGPYEQYF. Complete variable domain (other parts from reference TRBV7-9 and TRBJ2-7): DTGVSQNPRHKITKRGQNVTFRCDPISEHNRLYWYRQTLGQGPEFLTYFQNEAQLEKSRLLSDRFSAERPKGSFSTLEIQRTEQGDSAMYLCASSLGGGPYEQYFGPGTRLTVT.

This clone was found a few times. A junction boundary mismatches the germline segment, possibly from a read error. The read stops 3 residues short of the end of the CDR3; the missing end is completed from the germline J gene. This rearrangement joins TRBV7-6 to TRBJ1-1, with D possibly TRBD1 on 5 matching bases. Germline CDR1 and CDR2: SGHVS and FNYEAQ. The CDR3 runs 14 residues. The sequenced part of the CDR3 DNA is TGTACCAGCAGTTCCCACGAGGGGCACACTGAA. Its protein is CTSSSHEGHTE. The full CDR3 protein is CTSSSHEGHTEAFF.

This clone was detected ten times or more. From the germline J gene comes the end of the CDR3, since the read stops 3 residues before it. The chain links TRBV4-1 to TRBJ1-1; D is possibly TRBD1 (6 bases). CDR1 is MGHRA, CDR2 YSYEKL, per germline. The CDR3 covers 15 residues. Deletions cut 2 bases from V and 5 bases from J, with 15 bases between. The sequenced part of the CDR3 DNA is TGCGCCAGCAGCCAACTTGGGGGCGGGTCGACTGAA. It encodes CASSQLGGGSTE. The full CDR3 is CASSQLGGGSTEAFF.

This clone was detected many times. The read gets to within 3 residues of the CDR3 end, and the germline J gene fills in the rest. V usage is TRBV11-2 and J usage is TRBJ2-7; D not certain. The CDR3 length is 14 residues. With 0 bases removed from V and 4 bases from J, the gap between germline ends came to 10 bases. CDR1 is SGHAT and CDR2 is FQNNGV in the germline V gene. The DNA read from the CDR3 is TGTGCCAGCAGCTTAGATTGGGTAGGGTACGAG. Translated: CASSLDWVGYE. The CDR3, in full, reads CASSLDWVGYEQYF.

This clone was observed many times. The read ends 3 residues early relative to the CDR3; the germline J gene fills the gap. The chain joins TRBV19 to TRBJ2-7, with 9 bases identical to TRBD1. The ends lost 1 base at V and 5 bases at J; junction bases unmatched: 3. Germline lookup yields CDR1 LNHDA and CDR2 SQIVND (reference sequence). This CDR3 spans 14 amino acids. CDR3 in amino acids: CASSIGTGGHEQYF. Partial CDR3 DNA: TGTGCCAGTAGTATAGGCACAGGGGGCCACGAG.

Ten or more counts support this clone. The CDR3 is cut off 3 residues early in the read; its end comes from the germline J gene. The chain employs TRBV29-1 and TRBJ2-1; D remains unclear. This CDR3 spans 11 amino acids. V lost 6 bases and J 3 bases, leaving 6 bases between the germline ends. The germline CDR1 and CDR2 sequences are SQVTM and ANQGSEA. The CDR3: CSVANYNEQFF. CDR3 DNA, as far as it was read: TGCAGCGTCGCGAACTACAATGAG.

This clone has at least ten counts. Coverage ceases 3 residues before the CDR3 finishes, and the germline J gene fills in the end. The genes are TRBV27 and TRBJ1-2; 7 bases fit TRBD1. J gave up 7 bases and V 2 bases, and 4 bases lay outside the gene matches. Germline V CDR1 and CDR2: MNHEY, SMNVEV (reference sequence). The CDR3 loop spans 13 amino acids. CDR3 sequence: CASSLGQAGGYTF. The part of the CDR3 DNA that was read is TGTGCCAGCAGTTTAGGACAGGCCGGTGGC.

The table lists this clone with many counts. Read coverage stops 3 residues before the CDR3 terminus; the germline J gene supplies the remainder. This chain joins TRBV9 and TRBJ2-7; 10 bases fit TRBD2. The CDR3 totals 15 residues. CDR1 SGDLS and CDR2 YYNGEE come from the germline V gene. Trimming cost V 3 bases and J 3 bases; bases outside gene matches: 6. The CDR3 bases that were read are TGTGCCAGCAGCGCCCTCTCTAGCGGGAGCTACGAG. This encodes CASSALSSGSYE. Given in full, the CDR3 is CASSALSSGSYEQYF.

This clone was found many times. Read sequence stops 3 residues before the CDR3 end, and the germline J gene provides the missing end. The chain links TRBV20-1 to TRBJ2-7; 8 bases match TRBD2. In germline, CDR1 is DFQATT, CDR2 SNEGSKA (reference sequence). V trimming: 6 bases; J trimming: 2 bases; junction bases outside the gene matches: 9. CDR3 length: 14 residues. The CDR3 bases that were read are TGCAGTGCCACCATTAGCGGGAACCCCTACGAG. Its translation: CSATISGNPYE. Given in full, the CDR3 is CSATISGNPYEQYF.

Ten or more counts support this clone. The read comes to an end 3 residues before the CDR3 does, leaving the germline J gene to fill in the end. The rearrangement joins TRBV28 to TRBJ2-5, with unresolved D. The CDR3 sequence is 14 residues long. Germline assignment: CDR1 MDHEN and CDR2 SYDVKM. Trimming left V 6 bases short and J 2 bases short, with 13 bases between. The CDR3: CASSLLAAQETQYF. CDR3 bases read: TGTGCCAGCAGCCTCTTGGCGGCGCAAGAGACC.

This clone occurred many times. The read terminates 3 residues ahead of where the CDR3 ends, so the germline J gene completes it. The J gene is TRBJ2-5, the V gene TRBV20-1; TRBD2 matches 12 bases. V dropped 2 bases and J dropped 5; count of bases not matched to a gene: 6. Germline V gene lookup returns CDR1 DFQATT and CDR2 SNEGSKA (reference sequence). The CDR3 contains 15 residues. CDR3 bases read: TGCAGTGCTAGAATACTAGCGGGAGGTTGGGAGACC. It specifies CSARILAGGWET. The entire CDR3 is CSARILAGGWETQYF.